This passage covers 12 T cell receptor beta chains from one sample sequenced in a study of CD8 T cells in Susac syndrome. When the RNA was reverse transcribed, random hexamers were used with an input of roughly 0.45 to 1 ug. TCRdb reprocessed the immunoSEQ multiplex PCR reads via MiXCR and lists one record per CDR3 protein. The sample holds about 140,000 distinct CDR3 sequences, around 95% seen once. Input material: CD4+ T cells from PBMCs. The receptors were sampled from a human donor with Susac syndrome.

The V and J genes are TRBV30 and TRBJ2-7, with 12 bases fitting TRBD2. CDR1 is GTSNPN, CDR2 SVGIG, per germline (reference sequence). The length of the CDR3 is 15 residues. The ends lost 2 bases at V and 3 bases at J; junction bases unmatched: 5. CDR3 nucleotide sequence: TGTGCCTGGAGTCTATCACTAGCGGGGGGCTACGAGCAGTACTTC. It translates to CAWSLSLAGGYEQYF.

This chain joins TRBV3-1 and TRBJ2-1, with 8 bases fitting TRBD1. Trimming took 5 bases from V and 13 from J; bases not matched to a gene: 13. The germline V gene encodes CDR1 LGHDT and CDR2 YNNKEL (reference sequence). The CDR3 loop spans 14 amino acids. CDR3 sequence reads: CASSSPGQVPPQFF. The CDR3 region has the DNA TGTGCCAGCAGCTCTCCGGGACAGGTACCCCCACAGTTCTTC.

V and J are TRBV12-3 or TRBV12-4 and TRBJ1-2; D is unresolved. Between the trimmed V and J ends, which lost 3 bases and 0 bases, there was a span of 5 bases. This CDR3 is built from 13 residues. The CDR3 nucleotides are TGTGCCAGCAGTTTGGTCACTAACTATGGCTACACCTTC. Translating gives CASSLVTNYGYTF.

The V and J genes are TRBV9 and TRBJ1-6; 7 positions match TRBD1. CDR3 length equals 14 residues. V shed 0 bases and J 13 bases; nucleotides not matched to a gene: 7. Germline V gives CDR1 SGDLS, CDR2 YYNGEE. CDR3 region: CASSVGGTVDPLHF. In DNA form, the CDR3 reads TGTGCCAGCAGCGTAGGCGGGACAGTGGATCCCCTCCACTTT.

The chain combines TRBV7-8 with TRBJ1-1, with unresolved D. The germline V gene has CDR1 SGHVS and CDR2 FQNEAQ. CDR3 length: 15 amino acids. Trimming left V 2 bases short and J 0 bases short, with 10 bases between. Here the CDR3 reads CASSLTQGMNTEAFF. In DNA form, the CDR3 reads TGTGCCAGCAGCTTAACCCAAGGGATGAACACTGAAGCTTTCTTT. Combining the CDR3 with reference TRBV7-8 and TRBJ1-1 gives the whole variable domain GAGVSQSPRYKVAKRGQDVALRCDPISGHVSLFWYQQALGQGPEFLTYFQNEAQLDKSGLPSDRFFAERPEGSVSTLKIQRTQQEDSAVYLCASSLTQGMNTEAFFGQGTRLTVV.

A few counts support this clonotype. J is TRBJ2-7 and V is TRBV29-1; D call uncertain. The CDR3 loop spans 11 amino acids. Germline V gene sequence: CDR1 SQVTM, CDR2 ANQGSEA. V dropped 4 bases and J dropped 3 bases, with 7 bases sitting between them. The CDR3 sequence is CSVVGIYEQYF. CDR3 nucleotides: TGCAGCGTTGTAGGGATCTACGAGCAGTACTTC.

This chain joins TRBV11-2 and TRBJ2-5, with a possible D match to TRBD2 (6 bases). V lost 7 bases to trimming and J lost 2 bases, with 11 bases between them. The V gene's germline CDR1 is SGHAT and CDR2 FQNNGV. CDR3 length: 13 residues. Here the CDR3 DNA reads TGTGCCAGCACCCCTGGGGGGCAAGAGACCCAGTACTTC. Its protein product is CASTPGGQETQYF.

The chain combines TRBV3-1 with TRBJ1-1; D gene unclear. CDR1 is LGHDT and CDR2 is YNNKEL in the germline V gene (reference sequence). The CDR3 has 14 residues. The V end lost 6 bases, the J end lost 4 bases, and 15 bases lay between the germline ends. The CDR3 loop is CASSPDGDLTEAFF. CDR3 in DNA: TGTGCCAGCAGTCCCGATGGAGATCTCACTGAAGCTTTCTTT.

The V call is TRBV3-1, the J call TRBJ1-2, with D possibly being TRBD1 (5 bases). The length of the CDR3 is 12 residues. Trimming cost V 4 bases and J 8 bases, with 11 bases left between them. Germline CDR1 is LGHDT and CDR2 is YNNKEL (reference sequence). CDR3 DNA: TGTGCCAGCAGCCCTCGGGACGGGGGCTACACCTTC. It encodes CASSPRDGGYTF.

The chain employs TRBV6-2 or TRBV6-3 and TRBJ1-2, with D tentatively TRBD1 (5 bases). The germline V and J ends were trimmed by 2 bases and 3 bases, with 10 bases remaining between them. CDR1 MNHEY and CDR2 SVGEGT come from the germline V gene. The CDR3 loop spans 14 amino acids. In DNA form, the CDR3 reads TGTGCCAGCAGTTACGACAGCGGATACTATGGCTACACCTTC. It codes for CASSYDSGYYGYTF.

The chain has TRBV27 and TRBJ2-7; D uncertain. This CDR3 spans 17 amino acids. From germline, CDR1 is MNHEY and CDR2 SMNVEV (reference sequence). V was trimmed by 6 bases and J by 1 base, leaving 22 bases between them. This CDR3 is CASSPSELLSLSYEQYF. The DNA of the CDR3 is TGTGCCAGCAGCCCGTCGGAACTTCTTTCTCTTTCCTACGAGCAGTACTTC.

V usage is TRBV6-1 and J usage is TRBJ2-3, with D unclear. V gave up 7 bases and J gave up 4 bases, with 9 bases separating them. Germline V gene data show CDR1 as MNHNS and CDR2 as SASEGT. The CDR3 is 12 residues long. CDR3 sequence (DNA): TGTGCCAGCACCCAAAGACCAGATACGCAGTATTTT. This translates into CASTQRPDTQYF.